The 8 T cell receptor beta chains below all came from one sample that was sequenced in a study of brain metastases from non-small cell lung cancer. Profiled with immunoSEQ multiplex PCR; TCRdb holds only in-frame clones, not every one. The sample holds 1,000 to 1,500 clones; approximately 89% are singletons and the top ten take 15% to 20%. Material: tumor-adjacent normal tissue. The receptors were gathered from a donor aged 40 or over with non-small cell lung cancer.

The rearrangement uses TRBV10-1 and TRBJ2-5, with a tentative D call TRBD1 (6 bases). The CDR3 spans 13 residues. Trimming removed 4 bases from V and 7 bases from J, with 13 bases in between. Germline loops: CDR1 WNHNN, CDR2 SYGVQD (reference sequence). CDR3 loop: CASSGTADRTQYF. As DNA, the CDR3 is TGCGCCAGCAGTGGGACAGCCGATCGGACCCAGTACTTC.

About this clone itself: Its ends do not fully match the called genes, so a read error is possible. V is TRBV7-2 and J is TRBJ2-1; TRBD1 agrees at 8 bases. This CDR3 is built from 15 residues. Germline CDR1 SGHTA, CDR2 FQGNSA. As DNA, the CDR3 is TGTGCCAGCAGCACCTGGACAGGGAACTACAATAAGCAGTTCTTC. It translates to CASSTWTGNYNKQFF.

CDR3: CASSGQGLGTEAFF. CDR3 DNA: TGTGCCAGCAGCGGACAGGGACTTGGAACTGAAGCTTTCTTT. The chain has TRBV9 and TRBJ1-1, with 7 bases lining up with TRBD1. Trimming removed 3 bases from V and 5 bases from J; junction bases left unmatched: 7. Germline-derived CDR1 and CDR2 are SGDLS and YYNGEE. This CDR3 spans 14 amino acids.

V usage is TRBV2 and J usage is TRBJ2-3; weak D call: TRBD1 (5 bases). Germline V CDR1 and CDR2: SNHLY, FYNNEI. The CDR3 extends over 15 amino acids. V was trimmed by 2 bases and J by 1 base, leaving 10 bases between them. CDR3 in DNA: TGTGCCAGCAGTGAAATGGAGACAGGCACAGATACGCAGTATTTT. Translation gives CASSEMETGTDTQYF.

This clone was seen a few times. The V and J genes are TRBV25-1 and TRBJ1-2; tentatively, D is TRBD1 (5 bases). CDR1 MGHDK and CDR2 SYGVNS come from the germline V gene. V lost 10 bases, J lost 5 bases, and 14 bases lay in between. This CDR3 spans 12 amino acids. The CDR3, as DNA: TGTGCCACCAGGGAGGGTTTATATGGCTACACCTTC. Translated: CATREGLYGYTF.

The V and J genes are TRBV7-8 and TRBJ2-4; a possible D gene is TRBD2 (7 bases). Germline lookup yields CDR1 SGHVS and CDR2 FQNEAQ. V shed 1 base and J shed 6 bases, with 16 bases lying between them. This CDR3 contains 16 residues. The CDR3 DNA sequence: TGTGCCAGCAGCTTAGGGGGGAGGGGGACGGTAAACATTCAGTACTTC. It encodes CASSLGGRGTVNIQYF. Filled out from reference TRBV7-8 and TRBJ2-4, the complete variable domain reads GAGVSQSPRYKVAKRGQDVALRCDPISGHVSLFWYQQALGQGPEFLTYFQNEAQLDKSGLPSDRFFAERPEGSVSTLKIQRTQQEDSAVYLCASSLGGRGTVNIQYFGAGTRLSVL.

This sequence joins TRBV4-2 and TRBJ1-2; D is unresolved. CDR1 is LGHNA, CDR2 YNFKEQ, per germline. Between the trimmed V and J ends, which lost 3 bases and 7 bases, there was a span of 12 bases. CDR3 length equals 13 residues. The CDR3 loop is CASSQSTPGGYTF. Written as DNA, the CDR3 is TGTGCCAGCAGCCAGTCCACCCCCGGTGGCTACACCTTC.

This chain uses TRBV7-2 with TRBJ2-3, with TRBD2 matching 8 bases. The CDR3 totals 14 residues. The junction had 6 bases not matched to a gene; V was cut back by 5 bases and J by 5 bases. CDR1 is SGHTA, CDR2 FQGNSA, per germline. The DNA of the CDR3 is TGTGCCAGCAGCCTTACGGGGGGGCAAGATACGCAGTATTTT. This translates into CASSLTGGQDTQYF.